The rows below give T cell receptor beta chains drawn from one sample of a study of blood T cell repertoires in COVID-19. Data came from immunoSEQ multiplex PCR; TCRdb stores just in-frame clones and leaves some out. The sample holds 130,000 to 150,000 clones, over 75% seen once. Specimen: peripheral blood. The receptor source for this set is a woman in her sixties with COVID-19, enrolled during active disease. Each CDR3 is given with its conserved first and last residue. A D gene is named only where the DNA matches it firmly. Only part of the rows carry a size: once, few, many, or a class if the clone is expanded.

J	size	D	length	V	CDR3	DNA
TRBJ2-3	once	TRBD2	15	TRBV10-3	CAISEASGGSDTQYF	TGTGCCATCAGTGAGGCCAGCGGGGGATCAGATACGCAGTATTTT
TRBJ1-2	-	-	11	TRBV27	CASSLGGEYTF	TGTGCCAGCAGTTTAGGCGGGGAGTACACCTTC
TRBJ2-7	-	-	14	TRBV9	CASSYVEGAYEQYF	TGTGCCAGCAGCTATGTCGAGGGAGCCTACGAGCAGTACTTC
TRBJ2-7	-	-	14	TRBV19	CASSIGGASYEQYF	TGTGCCAGTAGTATCGGGGGAGCCTCCTACGAGCAGTACTTC
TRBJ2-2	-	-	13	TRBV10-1	CASSGFRAGELFF	TGCGCCAGCAGTGGATTCAGGGCCGGGGAGCTGTTTTTT
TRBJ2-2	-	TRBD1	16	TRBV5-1	CASSLSTGGITGELFF	TGCGCCAGCAGCTTGTCGACAGGGGGCATCACCGGGGAGCTGTTTTTT
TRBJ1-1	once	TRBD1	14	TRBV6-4	CASRATGDGSEAFF	TGTGCCAGCAGAGCGACAGGGGACGGATCTGAAGCTTTCTTT
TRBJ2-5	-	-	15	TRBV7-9	CASSLGFRIQETQYF	TGTGCCAGCAGCTTAGGGTTCAGGATTCAAGAGACCCAGTACTTC
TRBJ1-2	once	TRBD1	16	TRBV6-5	CASSSHRDRHDYGYTF	TGTGCCAGCAGTTCTCACCGGGACAGACATGACTATGGCTACACCTTC
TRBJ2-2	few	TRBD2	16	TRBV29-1	CSFLGKTSTDTGELFF	TGCAGCTTTTTGGGGAAGACTAGCACCGACACCGGGGAGCTGTTTTTT
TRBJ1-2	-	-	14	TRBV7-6	CASSLDVGDYGYTF	TGTGCCAGCAGCTTAGACGTAGGGGACTATGGCTACACCTTC
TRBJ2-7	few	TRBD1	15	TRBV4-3	CASSQDRDRSYEQYF	TGCGCCAGCAGCCAAGACCGGGACAGATCCTACGAGCAGTACTTC
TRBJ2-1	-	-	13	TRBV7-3	CASSSQLEDEQFF	TGTGCCAGCAGCTCACAACTAGAGGATGAGCAGTTCTTC
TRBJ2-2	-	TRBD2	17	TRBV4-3	CASSQGLAGVNTGELFF	TGCGCCAGCAGCCAAGGGCTAGCGGGGGTGAACACCGGGGAGCTGTTTTTT
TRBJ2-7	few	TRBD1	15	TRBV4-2	CASSHGQGIAYEQYF	TGTGCCAGCAGCCACGGACAGGGAATAGCCTACGAGCAGTACTTC
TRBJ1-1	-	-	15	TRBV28	CASSFFTRRVTEAFF	TGTGCCAGCAGTTTTTTCACCCGGAGGGTCACTGAAGCTTTCTTT
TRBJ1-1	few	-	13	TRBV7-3	CASSLRADTEAFF	TGTGCCAGCAGCTTGAGGGCGGACACTGAAGCTTTCTTT
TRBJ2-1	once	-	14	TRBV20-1	CSASQGSSYNEQFF	TGCAGTGCTAGTCAGGGAAGCTCCTACAATGAGCAGTTCTTC
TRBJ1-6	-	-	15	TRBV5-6	CASSLGSSYNSPLHF	TGTGCCAGCAGCTTGGGGAGCTCCTATAATTCACCCCTCCACTTT
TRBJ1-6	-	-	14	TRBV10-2	CASSEITNNSPLHF	TGCGCCAGCAGTGAGATCACAAATAATTCACCCCTCCACTTT
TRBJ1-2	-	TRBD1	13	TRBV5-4	CASRQGAIYGYTF	TGTGCCAGCAGGCAGGGGGCTATCTATGGCTACACCTTC
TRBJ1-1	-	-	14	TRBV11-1	CASTRGASDTEAFF	TGTGCCAGCACCCGGGGAGCCTCGGACACTGAAGCTTTCTTT
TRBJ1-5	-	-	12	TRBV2	CASSGLEGPQHF	TGTGCCAGCAGTGGACTCGAGGGGCCCCAGCATTTT
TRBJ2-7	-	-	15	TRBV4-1	CASSPSYRQAYEQYF	TGCGCCAGCAGCCCTTCCTACCGACAGGCATACGAGCAGTACTTC
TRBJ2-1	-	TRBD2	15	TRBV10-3	CAISTWGGDEDEQFF	TGTGCCATCAGTACATGGGGGGGGGATGAAGATGAGCAGTTCTTC
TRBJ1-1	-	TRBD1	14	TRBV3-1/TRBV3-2	CASSQAGGGTEAFF	TGTGCCAGCAGCCAAGCAGGGGGTGGCACTGAAGCTTTCTTT
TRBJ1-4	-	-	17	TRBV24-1	CATSDAHRRGIHEKLFF	TGTGCCACCAGTGATGCCCACCGGCGGGGGATCCATGAAAAACTGTTTTTT
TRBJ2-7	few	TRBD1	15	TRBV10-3	CAISEYGTGEGEQYF	TGTGCCATCAGTGAGTATGGGACAGGGGAGGGCGAGCAGTACTTC
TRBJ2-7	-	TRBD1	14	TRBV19	CASSMLGQGVEQYF	TGTGCCAGTAGTATGTTGGGACAGGGTGTCGAGCAGTACTTC
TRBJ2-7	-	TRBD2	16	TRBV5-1	CASSLTPSGLSYEQYF	TGCGCCAGCAGTTTGACCCCTAGCGGGCTATCCTACGAGCAGTACTTC
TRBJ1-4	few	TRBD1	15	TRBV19	CASSWGQEINEKLFF	TGTGCCAGTAGTTGGGGACAGGAGATTAATGAAAAACTGTTTTTT
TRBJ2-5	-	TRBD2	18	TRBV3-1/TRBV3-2	CASSQRGVSAGTQETQYF	TGTGCCAGCAGCCAACGGGGGGTTTCGGCGGGGACCCAAGAGACCCAGTACTTC
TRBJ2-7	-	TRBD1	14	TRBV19	CASSSRQGAYEQYF	TGTGCCAGTAGTAGCCGACAGGGGGCCTACGAGCAGTACTTC
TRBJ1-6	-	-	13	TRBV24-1	CATSDFMNSPLHF	TGTGCCACCAGTGATTTTATGAATTCACCCCTCCACTTT
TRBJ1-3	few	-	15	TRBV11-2	CASSLVTSSGNTIYF	TGTGCCAGCAGCTTAGTCACGAGCTCTGGAAACACCATATATTTT
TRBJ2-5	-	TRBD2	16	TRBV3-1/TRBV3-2	CASSPLAGGYQETQYF	TGTGCCAGCAGCCCCTTAGCGGGGGGGTACCAAGAGACCCAGTACTTC
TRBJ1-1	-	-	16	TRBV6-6	CASSQQGGPMNTEAFF	TGTGCCAGCAGTCAACAGGGTGGCCCTATGAACACTGAAGCTTTCTTT
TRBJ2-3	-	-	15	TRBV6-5	CAIRWAPTSTDTQYF	TGTGCCATCCGATGGGCACCAACCAGCACAGATACGCAGTATTTT
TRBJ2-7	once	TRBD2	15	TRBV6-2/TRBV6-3	CASSVLQTSRYEQYF	TGTGCCAGCAGCGTCCTCCAGACTAGCAGGTACGAGCAGTACTTC
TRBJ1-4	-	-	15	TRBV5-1	CASSLVGLYNEKLFF	TGCGCCAGCAGCTTGGTGGGACTCTATAATGAAAAACTGTTTTTT
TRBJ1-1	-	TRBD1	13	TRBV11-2	CASSRDRESEAFF	TGTGCCAGCAGCAGAGACAGGGAGAGTGAAGCTTTCTTT
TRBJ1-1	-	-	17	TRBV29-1	CSVKRRGGPISNTEAFF	TGCAGCGTAAAGCGGAGGGGGGGCCCAATTTCGAACACTGAAGCTTTCTTT
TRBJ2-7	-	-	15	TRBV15	CATSLVRQGPNEQYF	TGTGCCACCAGTTTAGTGAGGCAGGGTCCCAACGAGCAGTACTTC
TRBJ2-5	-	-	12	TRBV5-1	CASSGTEETQYF	TGCGCCAGCAGCGGCACCGAAGAGACCCAGTACTTC
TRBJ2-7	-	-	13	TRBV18	CASSPGAGREQYF	TGTGCCAGCTCACCAGGGGCAGGTCGCGAGCAGTACTTC